The present T cell receptor beta chain was sequenced within a study of CD8 T cells in Susac syndrome. An amount of RNA that ranged from roughly 0.45 to 1 ug was reverse transcribed with random hexamers. Amplification of the TCR beta CDR3 was carried out by immunoSEQ multiplex PCR, which spanned a total of 54 Vbeta and 13 Jbeta segments. Each CDR3 protein gets one entry after TCRdb re-called the immunoSEQ multiplex PCR reads with MiXCR. The repertoire holds about 200,000 distinct CDR3 sequences, with approximately 96% as singletons. Peripheral blood CD8+ and CD4+ T cells were profiled by TCR beta sequencing. The multiple sclerosis controls were treatment-naive patients, and their relapsing-remitting disease was stable or active. This CDR3 has 14 amino acids. The V gene lost 2 bases and the J gene lost 3 bases, with 11 bases spanning the gap. CDR1 and CDR2 (germline): SGHAT, FQNNGV.

The source is a human donor with multiple sclerosis. The chain uses TRBV11-2 and TRBJ2-7; D ambiguous. Sequencing was performed on CD4+ T cells from PBMCs. The CDR3 bases are TGTGCCAGCAGCTTATCGAACCACGGCTACGAGCAGTACTTC. Protein product: CASSLSNHGYEQYF.